The rows below give T cell receptor beta chains drawn from one sample of a study of blood T cells in healthy people across ages. TCRdb re-analysed the 5' RACE reads in MiXCR, keeping a single row per CDR3 protein. The data show 1.5 million to 2 million distinct CDR3 sequences, around 50% seen once. The sequencing input was blood. Receptors originate from a woman aged 40 to 49 in good health. CDR3s include the opening cysteine and the closing phenylalanine or tryptophan. Each record gives: J gene, V gene, D gene, CDR3 protein. D genes are given only for firm matches.

TRBJ2-5 | TRBV7-2 | . | CASSQNREETQYF
TRBJ2-1 | TRBV11-1 | . | CASSLEAVGTFGNEQFF
TRBJ1-2 | TRBV6-4 | . | CASSDSYYGYTF
TRBJ2-1 | TRBV18 | . | CASSPPGGRSYNEQFF
TRBJ2-3 | TRBV20-1 | TRBD2 | CSAPGTSGGARDTQYF
TRBJ2-2 | TRBV27 | TRBD1 | CASSLRGTGLQTGELFF
TRBJ2-1 | TRBV6-2/TRBV6-3 | TRBD1 | CATNEQGVTYNEQFF
TRBJ2-3 | TRBV9 | . | CASSVRQTDTQYF
TRBJ2-3 | TRBV7-2 | . | CASSSLRDPPDTQYF
TRBJ2-7 | TRBV7-9 | . | CASGLQSGPGEQYF
TRBJ2-7 | TRBV27 | . | CASSLSQVSSSYEQYF
TRBJ2-3 | TRBV7-9 | TRBD1 | CASSAVGTGAPDTQYF
TRBJ2-1 | TRBV7-2 | . | CASSLSRVVDNEQFF
TRBJ1-2 | TRBV20-1 | . | CSASGATGYGYTF
. | TRBV11-2 | . | CASSLWLDEQYF
TRBJ2-5 | TRBV5-1 | . | CASSFSDTLQETQYF
TRBJ2-3 | TRBV7-9 | TRBD1 | CASSLARDRVTDTQYF
TRBJ1-2 | TRBV7-9 | . | CASTPPGIHGYTF
TRBJ2-1 | TRBV4-3 | TRBD2 | CASSQVSSGEDHEQFF
TRBJ2-7 | TRBV6-2/TRBV6-3 | . | CASSSTNSYEQYF
TRBJ2-6 | TRBV7-3 | . | CASSLRAGSGANVLTF
TRBJ1-4 | TRBV4-1 | . | CASAGQGWEKLFF
TRBJ2-5 | TRBV24-1 | . | CATSRRNEQYF
TRBJ2-3 | TRBV14 | . | CASSPGVLAAGDTQYF
TRBJ2-3 | TRBV7-7 | . | CASSPQGLDTQYF
TRBJ2-2 | TRBV20-1 | . | CSASDRRNTGEQFF